This T cell receptor (beta chain) originates from a study of CD8 T cells in Susac syndrome. The CDR3 sequence is 16 residues long. Germline V lookup: CDR1 MDHEN, CDR2 SYDVKM. After removal of 6 bases from V and 0 bases from J, the junction contained 8 bases not matched to a gene. It was with random hexamers that roughly 0.5 to 1 ug RNA was reverse transcribed. Multiplex immunoSEQ PCR targeted 54 Vbeta and 13 Jbeta TCR beta segments. TCRdb analysed the immunoSEQ multiplex PCR reads with MiXCR anew, one entry per CDR3 protein. Here the sample spans roughly 190,000 distinct CDR3 sequences, under 97% being singletons. Turning to this clonotype: Its antigen is still unknown.

Regarding the study as a whole: Clonal expansion was not seen in any Susac syndrome CD4+ T cell repertoire. As the study acknowledged, the number of individuals who were part of its TCR sequencing and HLA analysis was relatively small.

What was sequenced was CD4+ T cells from PBMCs. This rearrangement joins TRBV28 to TRBJ1-5; TRBD1 agrees at 7 bases. The sequence was obtained from a human donor with Susac syndrome. CDR3 loop: CASSEYRGHSNQPQHF. The CDR3 nucleotides read TGTGCCAGCAGCGAGTACAGGGGTCATAGCAATCAGCCCCAGCATTTT.